This T cell receptor (beta chain) was documented in a study of T cell repertoires in cytomegalovirus infection. The CDR3 consists of 16 residues. V lost 6 bases and J lost 7; bases outside the gene matches: 12. Per germline, CDR1 MDHEN and CDR2 SYDVKM. General observations from the study: Across the ex vivo response, the dominant clonotypes were HLA-C-restricted CMV-specific TCR beta clonotypes.

TCRdb reprocessed the reads with MiXCR, giving one entry per CDR3 protein. Here the sample spans roughly 500,000 distinct CDR3 sequences, around 30% being singletons. Details on this clonotype: No antigen is known for it.

The sample here was cultured PBMCs, taken from culture after CMV antigen stimulation. This receptor was taken from a human donor in good health (CMV status not recorded). Some clones in this sample may be carry-over from other donors' samples. The rearrangement links TRBV28 to TRBJ1-6, with 7 nucleotides matching TRBD1. CDR3 nucleotides: TGTGCCAGCAGGTTCCGACAGGGCTTTTTCAATTCACCCCTCCACTTT. It is translated as CASRFRQGFFNSPLHF.